The rows below give T cell receptor beta chains drawn from one sample of a study of Graves' ophthalmopathy and Graves' hyperthyroidism. MiXCR, applied by TCRdb to the multiplex PCR reads, yields one record per CDR3 protein. The sample records hundreds of thousands of distinct CDR3 sequences, approximately 39% being singletons. Sequencing was carried out using peripheral blood. These receptor sequences come from an adult man with Graves' ophthalmopathy. Each CDR3 is given with its conserved first and last residue. The D gene is left open where the match is weak. Clone size appears in some rows only: once, few, many, or a class for an expanded clone.

TRBJ1-6	NA	TRBV6-5	NA	TGTGCCAGCAGTTATCAGGAGGCGGAGAGTTCACCCCTCCACTTT	CASSYQEAESSPLHF
TRBJ1-5	NA	TRBV10-3	TRBD1	TGTGCCATCAGTGAGCAGGGGGCGAATCAGCCCCAGCATTTT	CAISEQGANQPQHF
TRBJ2-7	few	TRBV10-2	TRBD1	TGCGCCAGCAGCCAAGAGGACCCCTCCCAGGGGGCGCGGTACGAGCAGTACTTC	CASSQEDPSQGARYEQYF
TRBJ1-3	NA	TRBV25-1	NA	TGTGCCAGCTCAGTGGGGGGGCCGGCGACGGGAAACACCATATATTTT	CASSVGGPATGNTIYF
TRBJ1-1	NA	TRBV25-1	NA	TGTGCCAGCAGTGATCGGGGACGGGTTATTGAAGCTTTCTTT	CASSDRGRVIEAFF
TRBJ1-2	many	TRBV5-1	NA	TGTGCCAGCAGTTCCGGACAAAGCTATGGCTACACCTTC	CASSSGQSYGYTF
TRBJ1-2	few	TRBV5-6	NA	TGTGCCAGCAGCTTGGGTCGGCCAGATCTCTATGGCTACACCTTC	CASSLGRPDLYGYTF
TRBJ2-5	NA	TRBV24-1	NA	TGTGCCAGCTCACCAAGCGAAGTGGAGACCCAGTACTTC	CASSPSEVETQYF
TRBJ1-4	NA	TRBV7-9	NA	TGTGCCAGCAGCCCTCCGGGATTACTTGGGGAAAAACTGCTTTTT	CASSPPGLLGEKLLF
TRBJ2-1	once	TRBV9	NA	TGTGCCAGCAGCCCCACCCCCTACAATGAGCAGTTCTTC	CASSPTPYNEQFF
TRBJ2-5	once	TRBV25-1	TRBD2	TGCGCCAGCAGTGATGAACCACTAGCGGGGGGGCCGTCGACCCAGTACTTC	CASSDEPLAGGPSTQYF
TRBJ1-2	many	TRBV5-6	NA	TGTGCCAGCAGCTATTTCCGGGAGTCGTGGGGAGGCTACACCTTC	CASSYFRESWGGYTF
TRBJ2-3	NA	TRBV2	NA	TGTGCCAGCAGTGGGGGCGGGACCCACACAGATACGCAGTATTTT	CASSGGGTHTDTQYF
TRBJ2-2	NA	TRBV19	NA	TGTGCCAGTAGTCCACAAGACACCGGGGAGCTGTTTTTT	CASSPQDTGELFF